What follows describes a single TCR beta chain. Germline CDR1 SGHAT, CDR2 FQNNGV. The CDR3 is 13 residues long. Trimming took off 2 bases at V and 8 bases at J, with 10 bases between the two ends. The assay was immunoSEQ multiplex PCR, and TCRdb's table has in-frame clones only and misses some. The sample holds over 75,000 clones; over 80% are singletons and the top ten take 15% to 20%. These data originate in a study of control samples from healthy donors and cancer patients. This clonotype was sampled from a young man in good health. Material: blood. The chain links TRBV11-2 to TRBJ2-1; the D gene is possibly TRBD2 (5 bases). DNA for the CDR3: TGTGCCAGCAGCTTAACGGGAATCGATGAGCAGTTCTTC. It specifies CASSLTGIDEQFF.